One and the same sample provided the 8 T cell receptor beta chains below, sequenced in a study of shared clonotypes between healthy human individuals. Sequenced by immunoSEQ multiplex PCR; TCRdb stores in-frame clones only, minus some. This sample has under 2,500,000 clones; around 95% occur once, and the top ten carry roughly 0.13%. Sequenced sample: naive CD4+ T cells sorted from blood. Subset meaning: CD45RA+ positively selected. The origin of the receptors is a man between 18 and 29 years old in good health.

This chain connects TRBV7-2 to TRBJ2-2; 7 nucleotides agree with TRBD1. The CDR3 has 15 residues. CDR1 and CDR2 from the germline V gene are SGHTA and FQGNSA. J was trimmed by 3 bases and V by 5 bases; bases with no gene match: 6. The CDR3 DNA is TGTGCCAGCAGCCGACGGCAGGGGGACACCGGGGAGCTGTTTTTT. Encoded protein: CASSRRQGDTGELFF.

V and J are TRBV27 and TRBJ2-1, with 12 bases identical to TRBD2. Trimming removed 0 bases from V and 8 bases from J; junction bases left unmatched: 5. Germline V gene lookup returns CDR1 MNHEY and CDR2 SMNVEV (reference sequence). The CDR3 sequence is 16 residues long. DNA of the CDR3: TGTGCCAGCAGTTTATCCCCTAGCGGGGGGGTGTATGAGCAGTTCTTC. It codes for CASSLSPSGGVYEQFF.

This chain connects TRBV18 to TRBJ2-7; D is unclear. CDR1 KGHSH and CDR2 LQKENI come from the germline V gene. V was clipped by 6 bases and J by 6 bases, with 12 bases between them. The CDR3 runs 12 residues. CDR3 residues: CASSLSRTEQYF. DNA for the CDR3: TGTGCCAGCTCCCTATCTAGAACCGAGCAGTACTTC. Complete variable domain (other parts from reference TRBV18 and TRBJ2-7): NAGVMQNPRHLVRRRGQEARLRCSPMKGHSHVYWYRQLPEEGLKFMVYLQKENIIDESGMPKERFSAEFPKEGPSILRIQQVVRGDSAAYFCASSLSRTEQYFGPGTRLTVT.

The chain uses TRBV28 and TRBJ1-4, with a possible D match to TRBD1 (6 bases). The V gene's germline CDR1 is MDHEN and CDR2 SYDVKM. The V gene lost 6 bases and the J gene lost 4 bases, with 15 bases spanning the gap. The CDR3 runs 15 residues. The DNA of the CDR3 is TGTGCCAGCAGCCCCAGCAGGGGCATTAATGAAAAACTGTTTTTT. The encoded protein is CASSPSRGINEKLFF.

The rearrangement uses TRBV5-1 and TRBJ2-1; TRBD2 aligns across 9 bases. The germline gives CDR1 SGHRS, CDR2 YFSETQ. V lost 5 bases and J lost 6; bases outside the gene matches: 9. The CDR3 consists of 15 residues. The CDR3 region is CASRLAGVSGNEQFF. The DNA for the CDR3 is TGCGCCAGCAGGTTAGCGGGAGTTAGCGGCAATGAGCAGTTCTTC.

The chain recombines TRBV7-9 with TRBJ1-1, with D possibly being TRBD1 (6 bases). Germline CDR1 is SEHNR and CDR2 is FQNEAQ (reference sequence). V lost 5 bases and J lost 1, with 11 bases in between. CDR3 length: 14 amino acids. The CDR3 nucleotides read TGTGCCAGCAGCCCCCGGACAGAGAACACTGAAGCTTTCTTT. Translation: CASSPRTENTEAFF.

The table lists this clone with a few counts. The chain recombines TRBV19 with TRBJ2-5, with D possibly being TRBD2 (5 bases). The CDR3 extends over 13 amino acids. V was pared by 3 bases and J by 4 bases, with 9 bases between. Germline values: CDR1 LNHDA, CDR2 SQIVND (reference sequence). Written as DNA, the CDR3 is TGTGCCAGTAGTATCGGACTCCTAGAGACCCAGTACTTC. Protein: CASSIGLLETQYF.

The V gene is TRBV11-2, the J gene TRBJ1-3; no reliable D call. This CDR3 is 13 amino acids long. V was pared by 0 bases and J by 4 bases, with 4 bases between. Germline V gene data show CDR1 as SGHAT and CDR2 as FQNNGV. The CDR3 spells CASSLEKGNTIYF. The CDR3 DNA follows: TGTGCCAGCAGCTTAGAGAAGGGAAACACCATATATTTT.